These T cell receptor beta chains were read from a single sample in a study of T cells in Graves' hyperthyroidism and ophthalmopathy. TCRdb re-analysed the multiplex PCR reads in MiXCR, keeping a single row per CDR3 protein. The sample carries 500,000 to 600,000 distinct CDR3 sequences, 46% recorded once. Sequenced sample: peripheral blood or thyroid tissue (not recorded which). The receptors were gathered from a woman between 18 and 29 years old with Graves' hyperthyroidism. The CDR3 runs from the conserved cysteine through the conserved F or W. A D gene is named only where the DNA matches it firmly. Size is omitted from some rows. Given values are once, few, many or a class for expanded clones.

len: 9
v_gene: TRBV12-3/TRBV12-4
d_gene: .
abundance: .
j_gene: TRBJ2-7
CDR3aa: CASSAETYF
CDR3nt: TGTGCCAGCAGCGCAGAGACGTACTTC

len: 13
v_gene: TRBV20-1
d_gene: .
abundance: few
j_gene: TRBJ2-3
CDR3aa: CSALGGRTDTQYF
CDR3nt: TGCAGTGCGCTGGGGGGACGCACAGATACGCAGTATTTT

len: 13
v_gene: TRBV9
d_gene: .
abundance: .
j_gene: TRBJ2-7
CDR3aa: CASSLGLGVEQHF
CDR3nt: TGTGCCAGCAGCTTGGGTCTAGGGGTCGAGCAGCACTTC

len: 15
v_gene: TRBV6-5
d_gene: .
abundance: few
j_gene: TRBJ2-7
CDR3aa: CASSYLTLAGYEQYF
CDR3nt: TGTGCCAGCAGTTACTTAACCCTGGCGGGCTACGAGCAGTACTTC

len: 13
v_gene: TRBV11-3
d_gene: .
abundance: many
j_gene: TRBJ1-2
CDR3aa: CASSPRAAYGYTF
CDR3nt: TGTGCCAGCAGCCCCCGGGCCGCCTATGGCTACACCTTC

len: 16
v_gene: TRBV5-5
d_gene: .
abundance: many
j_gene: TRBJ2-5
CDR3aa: CASSSFEGDGWETQYF
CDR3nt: TGTGCCAGCAGCTCCTTTGAGGGAGATGGCTGGGAGACCCAGTACTTC

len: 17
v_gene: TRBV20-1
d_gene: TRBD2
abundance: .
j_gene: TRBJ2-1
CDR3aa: CSARERGRGGPWDEQFF
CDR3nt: TGCAGTGCTAGAGAACGGGGGAGGGGAGGGCCATGGGATGAGCAGTTCTTC

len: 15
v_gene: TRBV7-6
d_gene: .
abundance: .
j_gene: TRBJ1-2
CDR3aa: CASSLAGTDFYGYTF
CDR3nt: TGTGCCAGCAGCTTGGCCGGGACTGATTTCTATGGCTACACCTTC

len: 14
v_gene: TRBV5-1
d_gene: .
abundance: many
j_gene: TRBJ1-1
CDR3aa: CASSPPQGVTEAFF
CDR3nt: TGCGCCAGCAGCCCCCCCCAGGGCGTCACTGAAGCTTTCTTT

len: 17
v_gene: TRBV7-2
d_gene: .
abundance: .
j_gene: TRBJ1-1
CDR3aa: CAWSTPGRATGGTEAFF
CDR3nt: TGTGCCTGGAGTACCCCGGGACGGGCTACCGGTGGGACTGAAGCTTTCTTT

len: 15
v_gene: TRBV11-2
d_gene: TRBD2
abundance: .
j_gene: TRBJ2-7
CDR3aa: CASSSFTSGSGEQYF
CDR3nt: TGTGCCAGCAGCTCTTTTACTAGCGGGAGTGGAGAGCAGTACTTC

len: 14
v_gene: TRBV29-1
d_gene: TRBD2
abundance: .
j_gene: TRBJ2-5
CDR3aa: CSPLAGDGQETQYF
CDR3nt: TGCAGCCCCCTTGCGGGGGATGGCCAAGAGACCCAGTACTTC

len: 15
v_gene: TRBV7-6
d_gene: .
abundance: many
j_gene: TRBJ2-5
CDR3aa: CASSLVGGRPETQYF
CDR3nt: TGTGCCAGCAGCTTAGTAGGTGGTAGGCCAGAGACCCAGTACTTC

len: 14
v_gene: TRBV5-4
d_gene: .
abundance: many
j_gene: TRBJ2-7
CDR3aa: CASSLATMSYEQYF
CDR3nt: TGTGCCAGCAGCTTGGCGACTATGTCCTACGAGCAGTACTTC

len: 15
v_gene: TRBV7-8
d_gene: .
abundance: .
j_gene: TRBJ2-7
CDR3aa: CASSPLGSDLQEQYF
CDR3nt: TGTGCCAGCTCCCCTTTGGGATCAGACCTACAGGAGCAGTACTTC

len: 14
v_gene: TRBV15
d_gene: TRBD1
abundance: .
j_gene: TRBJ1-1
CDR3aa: CATSSVDRATEAFF
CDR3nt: TGTGCCACCAGCAGCGTCGACAGGGCCACTGAAGCTTTCTTT

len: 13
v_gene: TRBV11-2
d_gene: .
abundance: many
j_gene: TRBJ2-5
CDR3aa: CASSPGWQETQYF
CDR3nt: TGTGCCAGCAGCCCGGGGTGGCAAGAGACCCAGTACTTC

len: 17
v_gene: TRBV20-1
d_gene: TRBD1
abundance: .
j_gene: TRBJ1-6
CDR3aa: CSARDPGTGGFNSPLHF
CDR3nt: TGCAGTGCTAGAGATCCCGGGACAGGGGGCTTCAATTCACCCCTCCACTTT

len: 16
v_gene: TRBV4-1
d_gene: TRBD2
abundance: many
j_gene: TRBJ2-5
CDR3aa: CASSQVGALAWETQYF
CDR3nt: TGCGCCAGCAGCCAAGTTGGGGCACTAGCGTGGGAGACCCAGTACTTC

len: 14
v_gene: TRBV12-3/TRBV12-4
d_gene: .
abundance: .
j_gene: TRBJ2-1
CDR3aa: CASTTEDAPNEQFF
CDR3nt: TGTGCCAGCACCACAGAGGACGCTCCCAATGAGCAGTTCTTC